Below are 32 T cell receptor beta chains sequenced from a single sample in a study of T cell clonality in common variable immunodeficiency. TCRdb keeps only in-frame clones here, not all; method: immunoSEQ multiplex PCR. This sample carries about 16,000 clones, none of them present only once. These TCRs' antigens remain unknown. Study findings and constraints: In common variable immunodeficiency, TCR beta chains reportedly carried fewer deletions and N-nucleotide insertions.

Sequencing was performed on peripheral blood mononuclear cells. These receptor sequences come from a human donor with common variable immunodeficiency.

This clone was counted a few times. The missing CDR3 end, 3 residues past where the read stops, is filled in from the germline J gene. V usage is TRBV5-1 and J usage is TRBJ2-7; D gene unclear. The CDR3 consists of 14 residues. Looked up from germline, CDR1 is SGHRS and CDR2 is YFSETQ. Trimming removed 3 bases at V and 0 bases at J, with 10 bases between. CDR3 DNA (partial): TGCGCCAGCAGCTATTACTTAAGCTCCTACGAG. This gives the protein CASSYYLSSYE. The entire CDR3 protein is CASSYYLSSYEQYF.

This clone has only a few counts. The read stops 3 residues short of the end of the CDR3; the missing end is completed from the germline J gene. The chain carries TRBV13 and TRBJ1-4, with D tentatively TRBD1 (6 bases). V was pared by 5 bases and J by 5 bases, with 15 bases between. CDR3 length: 15 amino acids. Germline V gene lookup returns CDR1 PRHDT and CDR2 FYEKMQ (reference sequence). CDR3: CASSPGTSGNEKLFF. The sequenced CDR3 bases are TGTGCCAGCAGCCCGGGGACATCAGGAAATGAAAAA.

There are a few counts of this clone. The CDR3 end lies 3 residues beyond the end of the read and is filled in from the germline J gene. The V call is TRBV6-2 or TRBV6-3, the J call TRBJ2-3; D not certain. CDR1 is MNHEY, CDR2 SVGEGT, per germline. This CDR3 has 14 amino acids. The germline V and J ends were trimmed by 4 bases and 0 bases, with 8 bases remaining between them. CDR3 loop: CASSWSLSTDTQYF. The CDR3 DNA, read in part, is TGTGCCAGCAGTTGGTCCCTAAGCACAGATACG.

A note on this clone: Read data end 3 residues before the CDR3 end; the end is taken from the germline J gene. The chain is built from TRBV7-6 and TRBJ2-7; D is uncertain. Looked up from germline, CDR1 is SGHVS and CDR2 is FNYEAQ. The germline V and J ends were trimmed by 1 base and 2 bases, with 12 bases remaining between them. CDR3 length: 15 amino acids. The CDR3 sequence: CASSLGQEPTYEQYF. The sequenced part of the CDR3 DNA is TGTGCCAGCAGCTTAGGGCAGGAGCCGACCTACGAG.

This clone was found a few times. The read ends 3 residues early relative to the CDR3; the germline J gene fills the gap. The rearrangement links TRBV11-2 to TRBJ2-3, with 7 bases fitting TRBD2. CDR3 size: 14 residues. Trimming took 3 bases from V and 5 from J; bases not matched to a gene: 5. CDR1 and CDR2 (germline): SGHAT, FQNNGV. CDR3 bases read: TGTGCCAGCAGCTTTCAGCGGGGCATAGATACG. Its protein is CASSFQRGIDT. The CDR3 in full is CASSFQRGIDTQYF.

This clone was recorded many times. The read ends 3 residues shy of where the CDR3 ends; the end is completed using the germline J gene. The chain has TRBV29-1 and TRBJ1-1, with D unresolved. There are 14 residues in the CDR3. The germline V and J ends were trimmed by 1 base and 0 bases, with 9 bases remaining between them. CDR1 is SQVTM, CDR2 ANQGSEA, per germline. The chain's CDR3 is CSVEASVMNTEAFF. The part of the CDR3 DNA that was read is TGCAGCGTTGAAGCGTCAGTCATGAACACTGAA.

This clone was seen a handful of times. The sequence runs out 3 residues before the end of the CDR3; the remainder is reconstructed from the germline J gene. The V gene is TRBV2, the J gene TRBJ1-2; 9 positions agree with TRBD1. Per the germline V gene, CDR1 is SNHLY and CDR2 is FYNNEI. J lost 4 bases, V lost 4 bases, and 1 base had no gene match. The CDR3 contains 13 residues. Partial CDR3 DNA: TGTGCCAGCAGTGCGGGACAGGGCTATGGC. It encodes CASSAGQGYG. The full CDR3 protein is CASSAGQGYGYTF.

In regard to this clone: The read ends 3 residues early relative to the CDR3; the germline J gene fills the gap. The chain uses TRBV2 and TRBJ2-6; 10 bases align to TRBD1. The CDR3 is 14 amino acids. Germline CDR1 reads SNHLY; CDR2 reads FYNNEI. J lost 2 bases, V lost 11 bases, and 3 bases had no gene match. The CDR3 DNA, read in part, is TGTGCCGACGGGACAGGGGCTGGGGCCAACGTC. Translated, it gives CADGTGAGANV. The entire CDR3 reads CADGTGAGANVLTF.

This clone was observed a few times. The read gets to within 3 residues of the CDR3 end, and the germline J gene fills in the rest. The chain joins TRBV20-1 to TRBJ2-1; D remains unclear. The V gene lost 3 bases and the J gene lost 7 bases, with 4 bases spanning the gap. Germline V CDR1 and CDR2: DFQATT, SNEGSKA (reference sequence). The CDR3 contains 10 residues. The CDR3 region is CSASFNEQFF. Incomplete CDR3 DNA: TGCAGTGCTAGCTTTAATGAG.

This clone was observed a few times. The CDR3 region is CASSLSNIPSEKLFF. The covered CDR3 bases are TGTGCCAGCAGCTTAAGTAACATTCCGAGTGAAAAA. V gene TRBV7-9 combines with J gene TRBJ1-4; D is uncertain. The read is 3 residues too short to cover the CDR3 end, so that end is filled in from the germline J gene. The length of the CDR3 is 15 residues. Germline values: CDR1 SEHNR, CDR2 FQNEAQ (reference sequence). Trimming cost V 2 bases and J 7 bases, with 14 bases left between them.

In its sample, this clone was seen a few times. The missing CDR3 end, 3 residues past where the read stops, is filled in from the germline J gene. The chain uses TRBV18 and TRBJ2-6, with D perhaps TRBD1 (5 bases). The CDR3 covers 16 residues. V lost 3 bases and J lost 3, with 12 bases in between. Germline CDR1 reads KGHSH; CDR2 reads LQKENI. The DNA read from the CDR3 is TGTGCCAGCTCACCGACAGTGCCGCGTGGGGCCAACGTC. Translating it yields CASSPTVPRGANV. The entire CDR3 protein is CASSPTVPRGANVLTF.

Remarks on this clone: The read ends 3 residues before the CDR3 terminus; that terminus is restored from the germline J gene. This same CDR3 is encoded by further DNA sequences in the sample. V is TRBV18 and J is TRBJ2-5, with D possibly matching TRBD2 (5 bases). Trimming removed 1 base at V and 4 bases at J, with 13 bases between. CDR3 size: 15 residues. The germline CDR1 and CDR2 sequences are KGHSH and LQKENI. CDR3 amino acids: CASSPQTSGSETQYF. CDR3 bases read: TGTGCCAGCTCACCACAGACGAGCGGTTCAGAGACC.

In its sample, this clone was seen many times. The CDR3 is cut off 3 residues early in the read; its end comes from the germline J gene. J is TRBJ1-5 and V is TRBV7-3; the match to TRBD1 covers 8 bases. The CDR3 runs 13 residues. Germline CDR1 SGHTA, CDR2 FQGTGA. The J segment lost 6 bases and the V segment lost 5 bases, leaving 3 bases of the junction unmatched. CDR3 region: CASSRGQGQPQHF. The CDR3 DNA, read in part, is TGTGCCAGCAGCCGCGGACAGGGTCAGCCC. Based on the CDR3 plus reference TRBV7-3 and TRBJ1-5, the full variable domain is GAGVSQTPSNKVTEKGKYVELRCDPISGHTALYWYRQSLGQGPEFLIYFQGTGAADDSGLPNDRFFAVRPEGSVSTLKIQRTERGDSAVYLCASSRGQGQPQHFGDGTRLSIL.

Details on this clone: The read falls 3 residues short of the CDR3 end, and the missing part is taken from the germline J gene. The V gene is TRBV7-2, the J gene TRBJ2-7, with D maybe TRBD1 (6 bases). The ends were cut back, 5 bases at V and 2 bases at J, with 16 bases in the middle. The germline V gene encodes CDR1 SGHTA and CDR2 FQGNSA. The CDR3 covers 15 residues. Partial CDR3 DNA: TGTGCCAGCAGCGCCTCTTCGGCAGGGGCCTACGAG. Its protein is CASSASSAGAYE. The complete CDR3 reads CASSASSAGAYEQYF.

In its sample, this clone was seen many times. The read stops 3 residues short of the end of the CDR3; the missing end is completed from the germline J gene. The chain combines TRBV19 with TRBJ2-1, with 8 bases fitting TRBD2. Germline V CDR1 and CDR2: LNHDA, SQIVND (reference sequence). Trimming removed 1 base from V and 3 bases from J; junction bases left unmatched: 8. The CDR3 sequence is 17 residues long. The CDR3 sequence is CASSIGGAGGLYNEQFF. CDR3 bases read: TGTGCCAGTAGTATAGGAGGGGCGGGGGGCCTCTACAATGAG.

This clone was observed a few times. The read ends 3 residues before the CDR3 terminus; that terminus is restored from the germline J gene. The chain joins TRBV6-2 or TRBV6-3 to TRBJ1-5; D might be TRBD1 (6 bases). Germline V lookup: CDR1 MNHEY, CDR2 SVGEGT. This CDR3 region has 15 residues. The germline V and J ends were trimmed by 1 base and 4 bases, with 11 bases remaining between them. The chain's CDR3 is CASSYWGRGNQPQHF. CDR3 DNA (partial): TGTGCCAGCAGTTACTGGGGGCGAGGAAATCAGCCC.

In this sample, this clone turned up a few times. Sequencing ends 3 residues short of the CDR3 end; the germline J gene provides the rest. The chain couples TRBV18 to TRBJ2-2; the match to TRBD1 covers 8 bases. Germline loops: CDR1 KGHSH, CDR2 LQKENI. The CDR3 consists of 16 residues. Germline trimming cut 0 bases from V and 4 bases from J; bases unmatched to any gene: 4. The CDR3 loop reads CASSPPNQGATGELFF. The sequenced part of the CDR3 DNA is TGTGCCAGCTCACCACCCAACCAGGGGGCCACCGGGGAG.

This clone has only a few counts. The read stops 3 residues short of the end of the CDR3; the missing end is completed from the germline J gene. V and J are TRBV7-6 and TRBJ2-5, with 9 bases fitting TRBD2. Germline V gene data show CDR1 as SGHVS and CDR2 as FNYEAQ. V lost 1 base, J lost 5 bases, and 14 bases stayed unmatched. The CDR3 runs to 18 residues. CDR3: CASSLVASGGSLGETQYF. The covered CDR3 bases are TGTGCCAGCAGCTTAGTTGCCAGCGGGGGGTCCCTTGGGGAGACC.

In this sample, this clone turned up a few times. The CDR3 end lies 3 residues beyond the end of the read and is filled in from the germline J gene. J is TRBJ2-7 and V is TRBV30; TRBD1 matches at 7 bases. CDR3 length: 15 amino acids. The V gene's germline CDR1 is GTSNPN and CDR2 SVGIG (reference sequence). V lost 5 bases, J lost 5 bases, and 15 bases stayed unmatched. CDR3 loop: CAWERLRGRGNEQYF. The sequenced part of the CDR3 DNA is TGTGCCTGGGAACGCCTCCGGGGCAGGGGGAACGAG.

A remark on this clone: The read halts 3 residues ahead of the CDR3 end, with the missing end drawn from the germline J gene. V usage is TRBV18 and J usage is TRBJ2-7; D unresolved. V shed 1 base and J shed 6 bases, with 10 bases lying between them. The CDR3 spans 13 residues. Germline V lookup: CDR1 KGHSH, CDR2 LQKENI. The part of the CDR3 DNA that was read is TGTGCCAGCTCACCACTGTCGGGTGGCGAG. Its protein is CASSPLSGGE. From start to end, the CDR3 is CASSPLSGGEQYF.

As to this clone: The read comes to an end 3 residues before the CDR3 does, leaving the germline J gene to fill in the end. V usage is TRBV19 and J usage is TRBJ1-3; D is unclear. The V gene lost 5 bases and the J gene lost 5 bases, with 16 bases spanning the gap. In germline, CDR1 is LNHDA, CDR2 SQIVND (reference sequence). This CDR3 region has 15 residues. CDR3 bases read: TGTGCCAGTAGTTGGATGCCGCAGGTTCGAAACACC. Its protein product is CASSWMPQVRNT. The entire CDR3 protein is CASSWMPQVRNTIYF.

This clone has a handful of counts. The read halts 3 residues ahead of the CDR3 end, with the missing end drawn from the germline J gene. The rearrangement links TRBV2 to TRBJ2-5; 7 bases are shared with TRBD1. This CDR3 is built from 15 residues. J lost 4 bases, V lost 5 bases, and 10 bases had no gene match. Looked up from germline, CDR1 is SNHLY and CDR2 is FYNNEI. The CDR3 DNA, read in part, is TGTGCCAGCAGTCCAAACAGGGGTGGGACAGAGACC. The encoded protein is CASSPNRGGTET. The whole CDR3 reads CASSPNRGGTETQYF.

As concerns this clone: The read gets to within 3 residues of the CDR3 end, and the germline J gene fills in the rest. This chain connects TRBV19 to TRBJ1-5, with D perhaps matching TRBD1 (6 bases). The germline CDR1 and CDR2 sequences are LNHDA and SQIVND (reference sequence). Between the trimmed V and J ends, which lost 8 bases and 6 bases, there was a span of 20 bases. CDR3 size: 15 residues. The CDR3 bases that were read are TGTGCCAGTGGGATGCAGGGCAGGGGCGGTCAGCCC. Translating gives CASGMQGRGGQP. The whole CDR3 reads CASGMQGRGGQPQHF. Complete variable domain (other parts from reference TRBV19 and TRBJ1-5): DGGITQSPKYLFRKEGQNVTLSCEQNLNHDAMYWYRQDPGQGLRLIYYSQIVNDFQKGDIAEGYSVSREKKESFPLTVTSAQKNPTAFYLCASGMQGRGGQPQHFGDGTRLSIL.

This clone was seen a handful of times. CDR3 sequence: CASNLRRDNKETQYF. CDR3 bases read: TGTGCCAGCAATCTAAGGAGGGACAACAAAGAGACC. The gene calls are TRBV6-2 or TRBV6-3 and TRBJ2-5; the D gene could be TRBD1 or TRBD2 (6 bases each). The missing CDR3 end, 3 residues past where the read stops, is filled in from the germline J gene. Trimming took off 7 bases at V and 3 bases at J, with 18 bases between the two ends. The CDR3 is 15 amino acids. CDR1 and CDR2 from the germline V gene are MNHEY and SVGEGT.

This clone turned up a few times. With the read ending 3 residues before the CDR3 end, the germline J gene is used to fill in that end. The J gene is TRBJ1-5, the V gene TRBV20-1, with 8 bases lining up with TRBD1. There are 13 residues in the CDR3. With 6 bases clipped from V and 3 bases from J, the junction kept 4 bases outside the gene matches. CDR1 DFQATT and CDR2 SNEGSKA come from the germline V gene (reference sequence). The CDR3 spells CSARTGHNQPQHF. The covered CDR3 bases are TGCAGTGCAAGGACAGGGCACAATCAGCCC.

Points on this clone: Read sequence stops 3 residues before the CDR3 end, and the germline J gene provides the missing end. The chain carries TRBV7-9 and TRBJ1-5; perhaps TRBD1 as D (6 bases). Germline V gives CDR1 SEHNR, CDR2 FQNEAQ (reference sequence). This CDR3 is built from 15 residues. V was shortened by 0 bases and J by 5 bases, with 11 bases between the two germline ends. The CDR3 DNA, read in part, is TGTGCCAGCAGCTTAGCTCGGCAGGGGCATCAGCCC. Its translation: CASSLARQGHQP. In full, the CDR3 is CASSLARQGHQPQHF.

This clone was observed at least ten times. The CDR3 end is not reached by the read, which stops 3 residues before it; the germline J gene fills it in. The chain uses TRBV20-1 and TRBJ1-1; TRBD1 is a possible D gene (6 bases). V lost 6 bases and J lost 0, with 20 bases in between. Germline-derived CDR1 and CDR2 are DFQATT and SNEGSKA (reference sequence). The CDR3 length is 16 residues. The CDR3 region is CSARGGWGRLNTEAFF. The part of the CDR3 DNA that was read is TGCAGTGCGAGGGGAGGGTGGGGGCGCCTGAACACTGAA.

This clone was counted between two and nine times. The read ends 3 residues shy of where the CDR3 ends; the end is completed using the germline J gene. J is TRBJ1-2 and V is TRBV7-2; tentative D call: TRBD1 (5 bases). The germline V gene has CDR1 SGHTA and CDR2 FQGNSA. CDR3 length equals 13 residues. The V end was cut by 5 bases, the J end by 1 base, with 8 bases between. The CDR3 protein is CASSPDSNYGYTF. The sequenced part of the CDR3 DNA is TGTGCCAGCAGCCCCGACAGTAACTATGGC.

This clone has more than one count but fewer than ten. The CDR3 here is CASSTTGPYGYTF. CDR3 DNA (partial): TGTGCCAGTAGTACCACAGGTCCCTATGGC. The chain uses TRBV19 and TRBJ1-2; tentatively, D is TRBD1 (5 bases). With the read ending 3 residues before the CDR3 end, the germline J gene is used to fill in that end. The CDR3 consists of 13 residues. V lost 4 bases and J 4 bases, leaving 10 bases between the germline ends. Germline CDR1 reads LNHDA; CDR2 reads SQIVND (reference sequence).

At least ten counts were recorded for this clone. Incomplete CDR3 DNA: TGCAGCGCCCAGTACAGATCCCCTAACTATGGC. Encoded protein: CSAQYRSPNYG. The whole CDR3 protein reads CSAQYRSPNYGYTF. The chain is built from TRBV29-1 and TRBJ1-2; the D is unclear. The read gets to within 3 residues of the CDR3 end, and the germline J gene fills in the rest. The V gene lost 7 bases and the J gene lost 0 bases, with 15 bases spanning the gap. The CDR3 is 14 amino acids. Germline V gene data show CDR1 as SQVTM and CDR2 as ANQGSEA.

This clone has ten or more counts. The CDR3 end is not reached by the read, which stops 3 residues before it; the germline J gene fills it in. This chain links TRBV5-1 with TRBJ2-7; 14 bases match TRBD2. Unmatched junction bases numbered 10, after V lost 4 bases and J lost 1 base. Germline CDR1 reads SGHRS; CDR2 reads YFSETQ. CDR3 size: 18 residues. The CDR3 protein is CASSERGGTSGGSYEQYF. The sequenced part of the CDR3 DNA is TGCGCCAGCAGCGAGCGGGGAGGGACTAGCGGGGGTTCCTACGAG.

This clone was detected only a few times. The read ends 3 residues early relative to the CDR3; the germline J gene fills the gap. V and J are TRBV6-1 and TRBJ2-1; D unresolved. The V gene lost 0 bases and the J gene lost 1 base, with 10 bases spanning the gap. CDR3 length equals 16 residues. Germline V gives CDR1 MNHNS, CDR2 SASEGT. Incomplete CDR3 DNA: TGTGCCAGCAGTGAAGCGCCAATGACTTCCTACAATGAG. It is translated as CASSEAPMTSYNE. The whole CDR3 sequence reads CASSEAPMTSYNEQFF.